The 16 T cell receptor beta chains below all came from one sample that was sequenced in a study of immune heterogeneity within non-small cell lung tumors. Multiplex PCR amplified the TCR beta CDR3 region. Its first round ran for approximately 11 cycles with 32 V and 13 J primers. One entry per CDR3 protein results from TCRdb running MiXCR on the multiplex PCR reads. The table has 10,000 to 13,000 distinct CDR3 sequences, approximately 29% seen once. Bulk tumor genomic DNA, approximately 570 ng per sample, was the template. Widely spaced biopsies, several per primary tumor, were obtained at surgery. Patients underwent curative surgery for untreated, newly diagnosed non-small cell lung cancer. The sample consisted of lung tumor tissue. Receptors were obtained from a woman in her forties or fifties with non-small cell lung cancer.

The CDR3 DNA reads as TGCAGTGCCCCATGGGCGATGAACACTGAAGCTTTCTTT. Its translation: CSAPWAMNTEAFF. The V call is TRBV20-1, the J call TRBJ1-1; D remains ambiguous. The length of the CDR3 is 13 residues. The germline V and J ends were trimmed by 6 bases and 0 bases, with 11 bases remaining between them. Germline V CDR1 and CDR2: DFQATT, SNEGSKA (reference sequence).

This clonotype was counted at least ten times. The chain links TRBV7-9 to TRBJ2-7; D perhaps matches TRBD2 (6 bases). Trimming stripped 3 bases from V and 4 bases from J, with 10 bases between. CDR3 length: 13 amino acids. In germline, CDR1 is SEHNR, CDR2 FQNEAQ (reference sequence). CDR3: CASSLLGTYEQYF. CDR3 nucleotides: TGTGCCAGCAGCTTGCTGGGGACTTACGAGCAGTACTTC.

This clonotype was counted a few times. The CDR3 region is CASSYSPVNTEAFF. The CDR3, as DNA: TGTGCCAGCAGTTACTCGCCCGTGAACACTGAAGCTTTCTTT. The chain employs TRBV6-6 and TRBJ1-1; D is ambiguous. The CDR3 is 14 amino acids. V was cut by 0 bases and J by 0 bases, with 5 bases left in between. Germline V CDR1 and CDR2: MNHNY, SVGAGI (reference sequence).

This clonotype was recorded many times. V is TRBV28 and J is TRBJ2-3; the D call may be TRBD1 or TRBD2 (5 bases each). V lost 5 bases to trimming and J lost 1 base, with 16 bases between them. The CDR3 consists of 16 residues. Germline assignment: CDR1 MDHEN and CDR2 SYDVKM. This CDR3 is CASSPRGQGGTDTQYF. The CDR3 DNA reads as TGTGCCAGCAGTCCCCGAGGGCAGGGAGGCACAGATACGCAGTATTTT.

The chain recombines TRBV28 with TRBJ2-7; tentative D call: TRBD2 (6 bases). With 6 bases removed from V and 6 bases from J, the gap between germline ends came to 12 bases. The CDR3 consists of 12 residues. CDR1 is MDHEN, CDR2 SYDVKM, per germline. CDR3 DNA sequence: TGTGCCAGCAGAAGCTCGACTAGCGAGCAGTACTTC. Translated, it gives CASRSSTSEQYF. The full variable domain, in which reference TRBV28 and TRBJ2-7 provide the parts outside the CDR3, is DVKVTQSSRYLVKRTGEKVFLECVQDMDHENMFWYRQDPGLGLRLIYFSYDVKMKEKGDIPEGYSVSREKKERFSLILESASTNQTSMYLCASRSSTSEQYFGPGTRLTVT.

V and J are TRBV20-1 and TRBJ2-3, with a weak D call TRBD2 (6 bases). CDR1 and CDR2 (germline): DFQATT, SNEGSKA (reference sequence). The CDR3 is 13 residues long. Trimming pared 8 bases from V and 2 bases from J, leaving 14 bases between. The CDR3 DNA follows: TGCAGTCTCATAGGAGGGTCCACAGATACGCAGTATTTT. It encodes CSLIGGSTDTQYF.

The rearrangement joins TRBV5-5 to TRBJ2-7; TRBD1 matches at 7 bases. The CDR3 has 13 amino acids. V lost 6 bases and J lost 2; bases outside the gene matches: 5. Per germline, CDR1 SGHKS and CDR2 YYEKEE (reference sequence). The CDR3 protein is CASTRGTAYEQYF. CDR3 nucleotide sequence: TGTGCCAGCACCCGAGGGACAGCCTACGAGCAGTACTTC.

The chain has TRBV4-1 and TRBJ2-3; D is possibly TRBD2 (5 bases). CDR3 size: 18 residues. Trimming stripped 4 bases from V and 0 bases from J, with 20 bases between. The germline V gene has CDR1 MGHRA and CDR2 YSYEKL. CDR3 DNA: TGCGCCAGCAGCCCACCCCCGGGGAACGGACTTAGCACAGATACGCAGTATTTT. Translation: CASSPPPGNGLSTDTQYF.

This clonotype was observed a few times. The chain employs TRBV3-1 and TRBJ2-7; D unclear. Germline-derived CDR1 and CDR2 are LGHDT and YNNKEL (reference sequence). Trimming left V 3 bases short and J 3 bases short, with 15 bases between. This CDR3 is 15 amino acids long. This CDR3 reads CASSQPGPYLYEQYF. CDR3 nucleotide sequence: TGTGCCAGCAGCCAGCCGGGTCCTTACCTCTACGAGCAGTACTTC.

V gene TRBV28 combines with J gene TRBJ2-7; a weak D match, TRBD1 (6 bases). Looked up from germline, CDR1 is MDHEN and CDR2 is SYDVKM. Between the trimmed V and J ends, which lost 3 bases and 11 bases, there was a span of 20 bases. The CDR3 is 14 amino acids. For the CDR3, the DNA is TGTGCCAGCAGTTTTACAGGGAGACCTAGGGTGGAGTACTTC. Translating gives CASSFTGRPRVEYF.

This clonotype was found a few times. The V and J genes are TRBV5-4 and TRBJ1-4; 7 nucleotides align to TRBD1. Germline trimming cut 1 base from V and 7 bases from J; bases unmatched to any gene: 4. CDR1 and CDR2 (germline): SGHNT, YYREEE (reference sequence). The CDR3 covers 14 residues. The CDR3, as DNA: TGTGCCAGCAGCTTGACAGGGGTTGGTGAAAAACTGTTTTTT. As protein: CASSLTGVGEKLFF.

This clonotype was found a few times. J is TRBJ2-5 and V is TRBV19; 7 nucleotides agree with TRBD1. The CDR3 is made up of 14 amino acids. V gave up 4 bases and J gave up 4 bases; unmatched junction bases: 6. Germline V gene data show CDR1 as LNHDA and CDR2 as SQIVND (reference sequence). The CDR3 DNA reads as TGTGCCAGTAGTAACTCACGACAGGGAGAGACCCAGTACTTC. Its protein product is CASSNSRQGETQYF.

This clonotype is categorized as medium-sized. The chain joins TRBV27 to TRBJ1-2, with 8 bases lining up with TRBD1. The trim removed 1 base at V and 3 bases at J, leaving 7 bases unmatched. The CDR3 loop spans 16 amino acids. Germline CDR1 MNHEY, CDR2 SMNVEV (reference sequence). The CDR3 is CASSLLGTGAYYGYTF. The DNA for the CDR3 is TGTGCCAGCAGTTTATTAGGGACAGGAGCTTACTATGGCTACACCTTC.

By sample share, this clonotype is medium-sized (0.01 to 0.1%). The rearrangement joins TRBV27 to TRBJ2-7; TRBD2 matches at 13 bases. Germline-derived CDR1 and CDR2 are MNHEY and SMNVEV (reference sequence). The CDR3 is 14 residues long. V gave up 7 bases and J gave up 3 bases; unmatched junction bases: 3. The CDR3, as DNA: TGTGCCAGCAAACTAGCGGGAGGGTTCTACGAGCAGTACTTC. Translation: CASKLAGGFYEQYF.

This clonotype is classed as medium-sized. The chain is built from TRBV27 and TRBJ1-2, with 9 bases fitting TRBD1. Germline V gene sequence: CDR1 MNHEY, CDR2 SMNVEV (reference sequence). V was clipped by 5 bases and J by 6 bases; unmatched bases: 7. The CDR3 is 14 amino acids. In nucleotides, the CDR3 is TGTGCCAGCAGTGAAGGACAGGGGCTCAATGGCTACACCTTC. The encoded protein is CASSEGQGLNGYTF.

The chain recombines TRBV3-1 with TRBJ1-2, with 10 bases identical to TRBD1. The CDR3 runs 13 residues. Germline lookup yields CDR1 LGHDT and CDR2 YNNKEL (reference sequence). V lost 5 bases to trimming and J lost 8 bases; unmatched junction nucleotides: 5. The CDR3 nucleotides read TGTGCCAGCAGCTGGGACAGGGGAGAAGGCTACACCTTC. Its translation is CASSWDRGEGYTF.